Listed here are 6 T cell receptor beta chains from one sample, sequenced in a study of cytomegalovirus exposure and HLA in healthy donors. The PCR contained 60 Vbeta and 13 Jbeta primers. Clones were sequenced by immunoSEQ multiplex PCR, and TCRdb holds only the in-frame ones, with some missing. This table has some 200,000 clones, roughly 80% appearing once. The specimen sequenced was PBMCs. The receptors originated from a female donor in good health and CMV-seronegative.

This sequence joins TRBV6-5 and TRBJ2-7, with 9 bases aligning to TRBD2. Germline values: CDR1 MNHEY, CDR2 SVGAGI. V was clipped by 5 bases and J by 3 bases; unmatched bases: 5. The CDR3 covers 14 residues. As DNA, the CDR3 is TGTGCCAGCAGTACCCTAGCGGGGTACTACGAGCAGTACTTC. Translation: CASSTLAGYYEQYF.

The chain joins TRBV9 to TRBJ2-1; TRBD2 is a possible D gene (5 bases). Per germline, CDR1 SGDLS and CDR2 YYNGEE. The length of the CDR3 is 16 residues. Trimming took off 4 bases at V and 0 bases at J, with 14 bases between the two ends. The CDR3, as DNA: TGTGCCAGCAGCCTGGACCGCCGGGGCTCCTACAATGAGCAGTTCTTC. Protein: CASSLDRRGSYNEQFF.

This clone came up a few times. V and J are TRBV2 and TRBJ1-1, with TRBD1 matching 7 bases. Trimming at V came to 0 bases and at J to 8 bases, leaving 6 bases not matched to a gene. The CDR3 spans 14 residues. Germline loops: CDR1 SNHLY, CDR2 FYNNEI. CDR3 protein: CASSEAGKTGEAFF. The CDR3 DNA is TGTGCCAGCAGTGAAGCAGGGAAGACAGGGGAAGCTTTCTTT.

Turning to this clone: Other DNA sequences in the sample encode the same CDR3. The gene calls are TRBV15 and TRBJ2-3; D ambiguous. Germline V CDR1 and CDR2: LNHNV, YYDKDF (reference sequence). The ends were cut back, 1 base at V and 0 bases at J, with 5 bases in the middle. The CDR3 has 14 amino acids. CDR3 amino acids: CATSRGLSTDTQYF. CDR3 DNA sequence: TGTGCCACCAGCAGAGGGCTGAGCACAGATACGCAGTATTTT. Complete variable domain (other parts from reference TRBV15 and TRBJ2-3): DAMVIQNPRYQVTQFGKPVTLSCSQTLNHNVMYWYQQKSSQAPKLLFHYYDKDFNNEADTPDNFQSRRPNTSFCFLDIRSPGLGDTAMYLCATSRGLSTDTQYFGPGTRLTVL.

The J gene is TRBJ1-6, the V gene TRBV6-4; TRBD1 matches 8 bases. J was trimmed by 0 bases and V by 6 bases; bases with no gene match: 10. Per the germline V gene, CDR1 is MRHNA and CDR2 is SNTAGT. This CDR3 has 18 amino acids. This chain's CDR3 is CASSVPRQGCSYNSPLHF. The CDR3 DNA reads as TGTGCCAGCAGCGTTCCGAGACAGGGGTGCTCCTATAATTCACCCCTCCACTTT.

This chain links TRBV9 with TRBJ1-2; tentative D call: TRBD1 (6 bases). The ends were cut back, 4 bases at V and 4 bases at J, with 17 bases in the middle. CDR3 length equals 15 residues. Germline-derived CDR1 and CDR2 are SGDLS and YYNGEE. The CDR3 is CASSPGQPGLYGYTF. The CDR3, as DNA: TGTGCCAGCAGCCCCGGACAGCCAGGCCTCTATGGCTACACCTTC.